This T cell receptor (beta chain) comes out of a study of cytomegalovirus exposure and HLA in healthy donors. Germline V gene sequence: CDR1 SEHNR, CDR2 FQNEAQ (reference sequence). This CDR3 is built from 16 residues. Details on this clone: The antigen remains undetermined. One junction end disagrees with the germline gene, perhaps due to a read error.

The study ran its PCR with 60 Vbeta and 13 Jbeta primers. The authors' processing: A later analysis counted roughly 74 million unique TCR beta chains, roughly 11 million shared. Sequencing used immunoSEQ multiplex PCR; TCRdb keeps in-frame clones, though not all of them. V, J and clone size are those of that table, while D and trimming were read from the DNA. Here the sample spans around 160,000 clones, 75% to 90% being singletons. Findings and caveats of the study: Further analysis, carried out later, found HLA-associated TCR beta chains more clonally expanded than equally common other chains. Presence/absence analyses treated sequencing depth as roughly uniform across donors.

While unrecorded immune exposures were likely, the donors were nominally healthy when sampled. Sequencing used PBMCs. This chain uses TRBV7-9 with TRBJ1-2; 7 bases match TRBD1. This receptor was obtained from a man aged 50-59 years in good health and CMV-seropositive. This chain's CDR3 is CASSSIGTAESYGYTF. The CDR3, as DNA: TGTGCCAGTAGCTCCATCGGGACAGCGGAGTCCTATGGCTACACCTTC. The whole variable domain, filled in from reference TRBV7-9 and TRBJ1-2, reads DTGVSQNPRHKITKRGQNVTFRCDPISEHNRLYWYRQTLGQGPEFLTYFQNEAQLEKSRLLSDRFSAERPKGSFSTLEIQRTEQGDSAMYLCASSSIGTAESYGYTFGSGTRLTVV.